Listed below are T cell receptor beta chains from one sample, sequenced in a study of radiotherapy plus CTLA-4 blockade in lung cancer. The data were produced by immunoSEQ multiplex PCR, yet TCRdb's version contains in-frame clones alone and is incomplete. The sample consists of 85,000 to 95,000 clones, roughly 80% of them appearing once. The material was peripheral blood, obtained from a patient treated with radiotherapy plus ipilimumab. These receptors were taken from a human donor with non-small cell lung cancer that progressed on radiotherapy plus ipilimumab. CDR3s leave out the opening cysteine and the closing phenylalanine or tryptophan.

v_call cdr3_aa
TRBV27 ASSFDSSLAYEQY
TRBV7-2 ASSFFETQY
TRBV14 ASSQGSGQGVYEQF
TRBV11-2 ASSSGTSGSETQY
TRBV18 ASSRTGPTDTQY
TRBV19 ASSISVGSSYNEQF
TRBV28 ASSPIWFSGPYEQY
TRBV30 AWSVPIQGEKLF
TRBV5-5 ASSLNDRVVYGYT
TRBV5-1 ASSLLGTTGETQY
TRBV5-3 ARSLAEIMNTEAF
TRBV9 ASSVSGGGTDTQY
TRBV7-6 ASSLDMGNNEQF
TRBV7-9 ASSLTGSYGYT
TRBV2 ASRAVINQPQH
TRBV6-5 ASRPGGLAKNIQY
TRBV27 ASSFGADTQY
TRBV23-1 ASPERTLLASTNEKLF
TRBV28 ASSSLGLISNEKLF
TRBV5-1 ASSQGQGYGYT
TRBV2 ASGRRPGFEAF
TRBV5-8 ASSLALAVNSNQPQH